One sample yielded the 10 T cell receptor beta chains listed below, sequenced in a study of T cells after yellow fever vaccination. TCRdb passed the 5' RACE reads through MiXCR, listing each CDR3 protein once. This sample has 200,000 to 300,000 distinct CDR3 sequences, with 13% found just once. The material was CD4+ T cells sorted from PBMCs, obtained 45 days after the yellow fever booster vaccination. The receptors stem from a man younger than 40 who received the YFV17D yellow fever vaccine.

The gene calls are TRBV20-1 and TRBJ2-6, with a weak D call TRBD1 (5 bases). V was shortened by 0 bases and J by 4 bases, with 10 bases between the two germline ends. Germline CDR1 DFQATT, CDR2 SNEGSKA (reference sequence). The CDR3 has 15 residues. DNA for the CDR3: TGCAGTGCTAGAGATCGACAGCGCGGGGCCAACGTCCTGACTTTC. Protein: CSARDRQRGANVLTF.

This clonotype has ten or more counts. The V call is TRBV5-5, the J call TRBJ2-2; TRBD2 matches at 7 bases. The CDR3 sequence is 17 residues long. Trimming cost V 4 bases and J 0 bases; bases outside gene matches: 9. Looked up from germline, CDR1 is SGHKS and CDR2 is YYEKEE (reference sequence). The DNA for the CDR3 is TGTGCCAGCAGCCCCCGCGGCCTAGCGGCGAACACCGGGGAGCTGTTTTTT. Translating it yields CASSPRGLAANTGELFF.

The sample holds a few counts of this clonotype. The chain carries TRBV20-1 and TRBJ2-7; 14 bases line up with TRBD2. The CDR3 is 17 amino acids. The germline CDR1 and CDR2 sequences are DFQATT and SNEGSKA (reference sequence). V dropped 3 bases and J dropped 3; count of bases not matched to a gene: 10. In DNA form, the CDR3 reads TGCAGTGCTAGGGCGGGACTAGCGGGAGTCGGCTACTACGAGCAGTACTTC. Protein product: CSARAGLAGVGYYEQYF.

This chain connects TRBV12-3 or TRBV12-4 to TRBJ1-4; D is unresolved. This CDR3 comprises 13 residues. Trimming left V 4 bases short and J 8 bases short, with 11 bases between. CDR3 sequence reads: CASSSSDWEKLFF. For the CDR3, the DNA is TGTGCCAGCAGTTCATCCGACTGGGAAAAACTGTTTTTT.

The gene calls are TRBV4-3 and TRBJ2-7; 10 bases are shared with TRBD1. Germline CDR1 reads LGHNA; CDR2 reads YSLEER. The ends lost 4 bases at V and 5 bases at J; junction bases unmatched: 5. The length of the CDR3 is 14 residues. DNA of the CDR3: TGCGCCAGCAGCCCCCGGGACAGGGGTAACGAGCAGTACTTC. It encodes CASSPRDRGNEQYF.

This clonotype was recorded a few times. The chain carries TRBV5-1 and TRBJ2-1; tentative D call: TRBD1 (6 bases). V lost 4 bases, J lost 9 bases, and 17 bases lay in between. The CDR3 contains 14 residues. CDR1 is SGHRS and CDR2 is YFSETQ in the germline V gene. The CDR3 spells CASSVIQGPGEQFF. In DNA form, the CDR3 reads TGCGCCAGCAGCGTAATACAGGGTCCGGGTGAGCAGTTCTTC. Complete variable domain (other parts from reference TRBV5-1 and TRBJ2-1): KAGVTQTPRYLIKTRGQQVTLSCSPISGHRSVSWYQQTPGQGLQFLFEYFSETQRNKGNFPGRFSGRQFSNSRSEMNVSTLELGDSALYLCASSVIQGPGEQFFGPGTRLTVL.

V usage is TRBV29-1 and J usage is TRBJ1-1, with D tentatively TRBD1 (6 bases). Germline values: CDR1 SQVTM, CDR2 ANQGSEA. V lost 6 bases to trimming and J lost 4 bases, with 18 bases between them. The CDR3 totals 14 residues. The CDR3 nucleotides read TGCAGCGTCCAATCGCATCCGGGGGCCACTGAAGCTTTCTTT. This translates into CSVQSHPGATEAFF.

This clonotype was counted a few times. The V call is TRBV6-1, the J call TRBJ1-5; no firm D call. Germline CDR1 reads MNHNS; CDR2 reads SASEGT. V lost 8 bases, J lost 0 bases, and 14 bases lay in between. The CDR3 is made up of 15 amino acids. The chain's CDR3 is CASLARSYSNQPQHF. The CDR3 region has the DNA TGTGCCAGCCTCGCGAGGTCTTATAGCAATCAGCCCCAGCATTTT.

This clonotype showed up just a few times. CDR3 nucleotides: TGTGCCAGCAGTCCCGTAGCGGGAGGCGTCACCGGGGAGCTGTTTTTT. As protein: CASSPVAGGVTGELFF. The V gene is TRBV6-1, the J gene TRBJ2-2; 10 bases align to TRBD2. Germline V lookup: CDR1 MNHNS, CDR2 SASEGT. The CDR3 is 16 residues long. The trim removed 5 bases at V and 4 bases at J, leaving 7 bases unmatched.

The genes are TRBV20-1 and TRBJ2-3; unclear D gene. The ends were cut back, 6 bases at V and 6 bases at J, with 10 bases in the middle. The CDR3 loop spans 11 amino acids. Per the germline V gene, CDR1 is DFQATT and CDR2 is SNEGSKA (reference sequence). In nucleotides, the CDR3 is TGCAGTGCCACTCCTACGGATACGCAGTATTTT. This translates into CSATPTDTQYF.